The sequence of this T cell receptor beta chain was determined in a study of cytotoxic CD8 clonotypes in ibrutinib-treated CLL. Study summary: Over 10 relapsed/refractory, more than 14 treatment-naive; 17 IGHV unmutated. Recorded responses included around 24 partial and 2 complete; following median 68 months, 14 stayed remitted and roughly twelve progressed.

CDR1 SGHDT and CDR2 YYEEEE come from the germline V gene. The CDR3 spans 18 residues. After removal of 0 bases from V and 3 bases from J, the junction contained 8 bases not matched to a gene. Sequencing was designed to attain a depth spanning 1 in 200,000 to 1 in 1 million T cells. Assay: immunoSEQ multiplex PCR; the TCRdb copy retains only in-frame clones and omits some. Among some 200,000 clones listed, around 72% were seen once. The chain carries TRBV5-6 and TRBJ2-1; 11 bases are a match to TRBD2. This receptor was taken from a human donor with chronic lymphocytic leukemia. This specimen was PBMCs, taken after 24 months of ibrutinib treatment. In DNA, the CDR3 is TGTGCCAGCAGCTTGGCCGGCCTAGCGGGAGGCAGCTACAATGAGCAGTTCTTC. Its translation is CASSLAGLAGGSYNEQFF.